These T cell receptor beta chains were read from a single sample in a study of CD8 T cells in ankylosing spondylitis. TCRdb used MiXCR to reprocess the 5' RACE reads, holding one entry per CDR3 protein. The repertoire holds around 210,000 distinct CDR3 sequences, with roughly 8% as singletons. Material: blood, either unsorted or a sorted T cell fraction (not recorded which). The receptors originated from a female donor with ankylosing spondylitis or in good health (not recorded which). CDR3s include the opening cysteine and the closing phenylalanine or tryptophan. A D gene is named only where the DNA matches it firmly. Clone size is given for some rows only: seen once, a few or many times, or a class if the clone is expanded.

cdr3_aa cdr3_nt clone_size d_call j_call v_call
CASSLSAESYNEQFF TGCGCCAGCAGCCTCTCGGCTGAGAGCTACAATGAGCAGTTCTTC many NA TRBJ2-1 TRBV4-3
CSARGGLAKAQHF TGCAGTGCTAGAGGGGGGCTAGCGAAGGCCCAGCATTTT many NA TRBJ1-5 TRBV20-1
CSAETGAGGTETQYF TGCAGCGCTGAGACAGGAGCGGGAGGAACAGAGACCCAGTACTTC many TRBD2 TRBJ2-5 TRBV29-1
CASALRRANEKLFF TGTGCCAGCGCCCTCCGGAGGGCTAATGAAAAACTGTTTTTT many NA TRBJ1-4 TRBV28
CASSLSGIGNTIYF TGTGCCAGCAGTTTATCCGGAATCGGAAACACCATATATTTT many NA TRBJ1-3 TRBV27
CSASPGANQPQHF TGCAGTGCTTCACCGGGAGCCAATCAGCCCCAGCATTTT many NA TRBJ1-5 TRBV20-1
CASSLRGSVMNTEAFF TGTGCCAGCAGTTTAAGGGGGAGTGTAATGAACACTGAAGCTTTCTTT many NA TRBJ1-1 TRBV28
CASSPDRVGYGYTF TGTGCCAGCAGCCCAGACAGGGTCGGTTATGGCTACACCTTC many TRBD1 TRBJ1-2 TRBV12-3/TRBV12-4
CASSVVAGGNNEQFF TGTGCCAGCAGCGTGGTAGCGGGAGGGAACAATGAGCAGTTCTTC many TRBD2 TRBJ2-1 TRBV9
CASSYGTGDTEAFF TGTGCCAGCAGTTACGGGACAGGGGACACTGAAGCTTTCTTT many TRBD1 TRBJ1-1 TRBV6-5
CASSAGQTGYGYTF TGTGCCAGCAGCGCCGGACAGACGGGCTATGGCTACACCTTC many NA TRBJ1-2 TRBV7-9
CASSPPFNSKNIQYF TGTGCCAGCAGTCCCCCGTTTAATTCCAAAAACATTCAGTACTTC many NA TRBJ2-4 TRBV12-3/TRBV12-4
CASSYRLAEYEQYF TGTGCCAGCAGCTATCGTCTAGCGGAGTACGAGCAGTACTTC many TRBD2 TRBJ2-7 TRBV5-6
CASSPGTSATDTQYF TGCGCCAGCAGCCCCGGGACTTCAGCCACAGATACGCAGTATTTT many NA TRBJ2-3 TRBV5-1
CASSPSHGTGWGETQYF TGCGCCAGCAGCCCAAGTCACGGGACAGGGTGGGGAGAGACCCAGTACTTC many TRBD1 TRBJ2-5 TRBV5-1
CASSEVSEAFF TGTGCCAGCAGTGAAGTCTCTGAAGCTTTCTTT many NA TRBJ1-1 TRBV2
CSSYRTSGSYEQYF TGCAGTTCTTATAGGACTAGCGGGTCTTACGAGCAGTACTTC many TRBD2 TRBJ2-7 TRBV20-1
CATSRDVAGGYEQYF TGTGCCACCAGCAGAGATGTGGCGGGAGGGTACGAGCAGTACTTC many TRBD2 TRBJ2-7 TRBV15
CASSPGGGSYEQYF TGTGCCAGCAGCCCCGGTGGAGGCTCCTACGAGCAGTACTTC many NA TRBJ2-7 TRBV6-2/TRBV6-3
CASSQTSNEQFF TGTGCCAGCAGTCAGACATCAAACGAGCAGTTCTTC many NA TRBJ2-1 TRBV12-3/TRBV12-4
CSANEGPIYEQYF TGCAGTGCGAACGAGGGGCCGATCTACGAGCAGTACTTC many NA TRBJ2-7 TRBV20-1
CASSRAQETQYF TGTGCCAGCAGCCGAGCCCAAGAGACCCAGTACTTC many NA TRBJ2-5 TRBV7-9
CSASPWGGKYTEAFF TGCAGTGCTAGCCCCTGGGGGGGCAAGTACACTGAAGCTTTCTTT many NA TRBJ1-1 TRBV20-1
CASSRSTASTDTQYF TGCGCCAGCAGCAGATCGACGGCTAGCACAGATACGCAGTATTTT many NA TRBJ2-3 TRBV5-1
CASRGTVSLEQFF TGTGCCAGCAGGGGGACGGTGTCCCTTGAGCAGTTCTTC many NA TRBJ2-1 TRBV3-1
CASRQVEEQFF TGCGCCAGTAGACAGGTAGAGGAGCAGTTCTTC many NA TRBJ2-1 TRBV5-1
CASSLTRQAREAFF TGTGCCAGCAGCCTCACTCGACAGGCTAGAGAAGCTTTCTTT many NA TRBJ1-1 TRBV6-5
CASSILGIGGNTIYF TGTGCCAGTAGTATCCTGGGGATCGGAGGAAACACCATATATTTT many NA TRBJ1-3 TRBV19
CASSFGTSTTNEKLFF TGCGCCAGCAGCTTCGGAACTTCTACAACTAATGAAAAACTGTTTTTT many NA TRBJ1-4 TRBV5-1
CATSRDRASGNTDTQYF TGTGCCACCAGCAGAGATCGGGCTAGCGGTAATACAGATACGCAGTATTTT many TRBD2 TRBJ2-3 TRBV15
CASSRGGLQPQHF TGTGCCAGCAGCCGGGGAGGCTTGCAGCCCCAGCATTTT many NA TRBJ1-5 TRBV6-2/TRBV6-3
CASTPTGTGELFF TGTGCCAGCACCCCGACAGGGACCGGGGAGCTGTTTTTT many TRBD1 TRBJ2-2 TRBV5-5
CSVNQGGTGELFF TGCAGCGTTAACCAGGGCGGCACCGGGGAGCTGTTTTTT many NA TRBJ2-2 TRBV29-1
CASSPPGPRGTEQYF TGTGCCAGCAGCCCCCCGGGGCCGAGGGGTACCGAGCAGTACTTC many NA TRBJ2-7 TRBV7-2
CASSSPGQGNEQFF TGTGCCAGCAGTTCCCCGGGACAGGGTAATGAGCAGTTCTTC many TRBD1 TRBJ2-1 TRBV6-5
CASSLDLQGGTQYF TGTGCCAGCAGCTTAGATCTCCAGGGGGGTACGCAGTATTTT many NA TRBJ2-3 TRBV11-2
CATRPNTEAFF TGTGCCACCCGCCCGAACACTGAAGCTTTCTTT many NA TRBJ1-1 TRBV15
CSAGLAYEQYF TGCAGCGCCGGACTAGCCTACGAGCAGTACTTC few TRBD2 TRBJ2-7 TRBV29-1
CASSQTSGGPDEQFF TGTGCCAGCAGCCAGACTAGTGGGGGTCCGGATGAGCAGTTCTTC few NA TRBJ2-1 TRBV7-9
CSAHSGRADLNEQFF TGCAGTGCTCATAGCGGGAGGGCCGATTTAAATGAGCAGTTCTTC many TRBD2 TRBJ2-1 TRBV20-1
CASSQDPNRGTQYF TGTGCCAGCAGCCAAGACCCGAACCGCGGGACCCAGTACTTC many NA TRBJ2-5 TRBV3-1
CASSRTGEKLFF TGTGCCAGCAGTCGGACAGGGGAAAAACTGTTTTTT many TRBD1 TRBJ1-4 TRBV6-5
CATSRRGVNDEQFF TGCGCCACCTCACGCCGGGGGGTAAATGATGAGCAGTTCTTC many TRBD2 TRBJ2-1 TRBV10-1
CSGQQKNTGELFF TGCAGTGGCCAGCAAAAGAACACCGGGGAGCTGTTTTTT few NA TRBJ2-2 TRBV20-1
CSAASVEQYF TGCAGTGCTGCCTCGGTCGAGCAGTACTTC many NA TRBJ2-7 TRBV20-1
CASSEGFLGRNSYEQYF TGTGCCAGCAGTGAAGGGTTTCTGGGGAGGAACTCCTACGAGCAGTACTTC many NA TRBJ2-7 TRBV6-1
CSVGDLAGSVYTQYF TGCAGCGTTGGGGACTTAGCGGGTTCCGTTTATACGCAGTATTTT many TRBD2 TRBJ2-3 TRBV29-1
CASSLEARGNTEAFF TGTGCCAGCAGCTTAGAGGCCAGGGGAAACACTGAAGCTTTCTTT few NA TRBJ1-1 TRBV7-2
CASSPWTDNEQFF TGTGCCAGCAGCCCGTGGACGGACAATGAGCAGTTCTTC NA NA TRBJ2-1 TRBV7-8
CASSPQITQGARQPQHF TGTGCCAGCAGCCCTCAAATTACCCAGGGGGCTCGGCAGCCCCAGCATTTT NA TRBD1 TRBJ1-5 TRBV7-2
CASSGGGVHEQYF TGTGCCAGCAGTGGGGGCGGGGTCCACGAGCAGTACTTC many NA TRBJ2-7 TRBV12-3/TRBV12-4
CSVARGQVTDTQYF TGCAGCGTTGCCCGGGGTCAGGTCACAGATACGCAGTATTTT many NA TRBJ2-3 TRBV29-1
CASSLGGGNQPQHF TGCGCCAGCAGCTTGGGGGGTGGCAATCAGCCCCAGCATTTT many NA TRBJ1-5 TRBV12-3/TRBV12-4
CASSSPGQLNIQYF TGTGCCAGCAGCTCCCCCGGCCAGCTTAACATTCAGTACTTC few NA TRBJ2-4 TRBV7-2
CASNWGSGNTIYF TGTGCCAGCAATTGGGGGTCTGGAAACACCATATATTTT many NA TRBJ1-3 TRBV11-2
CASSLGQGRVNEQFF TGTGCCAGCAGCTTAGGACAGGGGAGGGTCAATGAGCAGTTCTTC NA NA TRBJ2-1 TRBV7-2
CASSQESGRAGGELFF TGTGCCAGCAGCCAGGAAAGCGGGAGGGCTGGCGGGGAGCTGTTTTTT NA TRBD2 TRBJ2-2 TRBV4-2
CASSQTGSGGSETQYF TGTGCCAGCAGCCAAACGGGGTCAGGTGGGTCGGAGACCCAGTACTTC NA NA TRBJ2-5 TRBV2
CSARPTSGTGETQYF TGCAGTGCTAGACCCACTAGCGGGACTGGAGAGACCCAGTACTTC few TRBD2 TRBJ2-5 TRBV20-1